Presented here are 25 T cell receptor beta chains from one specimen sequenced in a study of cytomegalovirus exposure and HLA in healthy donors. Generated by immunoSEQ multiplex PCR, the TCRdb table keeps only in-frame clones and is missing some. The sample lists 150,000 to 200,000 clones, around four fifths occurring once. The specimen sequenced was PBMCs. These TCRs come from a man aged 18-30 years in good health and CMV-seropositive.

The chain uses TRBV2 and TRBJ2-7; 7 bases agree with TRBD2. The J segment lost 0 bases and the V segment lost 7 bases, leaving 9 bases of the junction unmatched. Per the germline V gene, CDR1 is SNHLY and CDR2 is FYNNEI. CDR3 size: 15 residues. The CDR3 sequence is CASKGGASGSYEQYF. The CDR3 coding sequence is TGTGCCAGCAAGGGAGGGGCGAGTGGCTCCTACGAGCAGTACTTC.

Details on this clone: Just one base apart from a much larger clone, this may be a read error. J is TRBJ2-7 and V is TRBV5-6; no clear D gene. Trimming cost V 0 bases and J 1 base, with 5 bases left between them. CDR1 and CDR2 (germline): SGHDT, YYEEEE. The CDR3 contains 13 residues. CDR3 DNA sequence: TGTGCCAGCAGCTTGGGCAGTTCCTACGAGCAGTACTTC. Residues: CASSLGSSYEQYF.

The chain couples TRBV27 to TRBJ2-7; 7 bases line up with TRBD1. CDR1 is MNHEY and CDR2 is SMNVEV in the germline V gene (reference sequence). This CDR3 spans 15 amino acids. J was trimmed by 3 bases and V by 5 bases; bases with no gene match: 10. In DNA form, the CDR3 reads TGTGCCAGCAGTCCAGACAGGGTCACTTTCTACGAGCAGTACTTC. Its translation is CASSPDRVTFYEQYF.

This chain connects TRBV6-5 to TRBJ2-7; TRBD1 agrees at 10 bases. CDR1 is MNHEY, CDR2 SVGAGI, per germline. The CDR3 spans 14 residues. V trimming: 2 bases; J trimming: 5 bases; junction bases outside the gene matches: 3. This CDR3 is CASSYGTGDHEQYF. CDR3 nucleotide sequence: TGTGCCAGCAGTTACGGGACAGGGGACCACGAGCAGTACTTC.

The chain combines TRBV19 with TRBJ1-5, with D tentatively TRBD1 (6 bases). V lost 5 bases and J lost 2, with 13 bases in between. In germline, CDR1 is LNHDA, CDR2 SQIVND (reference sequence). The CDR3 totals 15 residues. For the CDR3, the DNA is TGTGCCAGTAGTTCACAGGGCCGGGGCAATCAGCCCCAGCATTTT. Its translation is CASSSQGRGNQPQHF.

The genes are TRBV6-5 and TRBJ2-5, with a tentative D call TRBD2 (6 bases). Germline V gives CDR1 MNHEY, CDR2 SVGAGI. The CDR3 loop spans 14 amino acids. V shed 8 bases and J shed 2 bases, with 15 bases lying between them. The CDR3 DNA reads as TGTGCCAGCTCTAATCGGGGGAGGCAAGAGACCCAGTACTTC. Translating it yields CASSNRGRQETQYF.

The chain couples TRBV13 to TRBJ2-1, with TRBD2 matching 7 bases. The CDR3 sequence is 17 residues long. Trimming took 3 bases from V and 3 from J; bases not matched to a gene: 11. Looked up from germline, CDR1 is PRHDT and CDR2 is FYEKMQ (reference sequence). CDR3 sequence (DNA): TGTGCCAGCAGCTTCAGACACGAGCAGCGGGGCTACAATGAGCAGTTCTTC. Translation gives CASSFRHEQRGYNEQFF.

The V gene is TRBV27, the J gene TRBJ2-1; possibly TRBD1 for D (6 bases). The CDR3 has 11 residues. Germline assignment: CDR1 MNHEY and CDR2 SMNVEV (reference sequence). Trimming removed 8 bases from V and 10 bases from J, with 12 bases in between. CDR3 region: CASVLGQEQFF. Written as DNA, the CDR3 is TGTGCCAGCGTCTTAGGACAGGAGCAGTTCTTC.

V gene TRBV6-1 combines with J gene TRBJ1-4; D not resolved. The germline V gene encodes CDR1 MNHNS and CDR2 SASEGT. Trimming removed 1 base from V and 6 bases from J, with 9 bases in between. This CDR3 region has 14 residues. For the CDR3, the DNA is TGTGCCAGCAGTGAAGGGCAGGCCTATGAAAAACTGTTTTTT. Its translation is CASSEGQAYEKLFF.

This clone was seen only once. V and J are TRBV18 and TRBJ2-5; TRBD2 matches at 8 bases. V dropped 1 base and J dropped 4; count of bases not matched to a gene: 2. The germline V gene has CDR1 KGHSH and CDR2 LQKENI. CDR3 length equals 14 residues. This CDR3 reads CASSPLLAGETQYF. The CDR3 DNA sequence: TGTGCCAGCTCACCACTCCTAGCGGGAGAGACCCAGTACTTC.

The chain recombines TRBV7-8 with TRBJ2-7, with 7 bases lining up with TRBD2. V lost 5 bases, J lost 0 bases, and 10 bases stayed unmatched. The CDR3 sequence is 16 residues long. Germline V gene lookup returns CDR1 SGHVS and CDR2 FQNEAQ. The CDR3 DNA reads as TGTGCCAGCAGCCCCGTAAGGGGCGGGAGCTCCTACGAGCAGTACTTC. The encoded protein is CASSPVRGGSSYEQYF.

The V call is TRBV2, the J call TRBJ1-4; the match to TRBD1 covers 7 bases. The CDR3 contains 15 residues. Germline V gene lookup returns CDR1 SNHLY and CDR2 FYNNEI. After removal of 4 bases from V and 4 bases from J, the junction contained 6 bases not matched to a gene. The CDR3 protein is CASSAFGQVNEKLFF. CDR3 in DNA: TGTGCCAGCAGTGCTTTCGGACAGGTTAATGAAAAACTGTTTTTT.

V gene TRBV28 combines with J gene TRBJ2-1; D remains unclear. Trimming stripped 10 bases from V and 6 bases from J, with 16 bases between. CDR1 is MDHEN and CDR2 is SYDVKM in the germline V gene. CDR3 length: 13 residues. The CDR3 DNA follows: TGTGCCACCCGAGTCCGAGCGCGCAATGAGCAGTTCTTC. Translated, it gives CATRVRARNEQFF. The full variable domain, with the rest looked up from reference TRBV28 and TRBJ2-1, is DVKVTQSSRYLVKRTGEKVFLECVQDMDHENMFWYRQDPGLGLRLIYFSYDVKMKEKGDIPEGYSVSREKKERFSLILESASTNQTSMYLCATRVRARNEQFFGPGTRLTVL.

The chain uses TRBV4-1 and TRBJ2-1; D may be TRBD1 (6 bases). The V end lost 1 base, the J end lost 5 bases, and 21 bases lay between the germline ends. Germline lookup yields CDR1 MGHRA and CDR2 YSYEKL. The CDR3 has 18 residues. In DNA form, the CDR3 reads TGCGCCAGCAGCCAAGCCCGTGGTCTGCAGGGGTCCGACAATGAGCAGTTCTTC. Protein: CASSQARGLQGSDNEQFF.

This chain links TRBV6-1 with TRBJ1-2; 12 bases are a match to TRBD1. The J segment lost 8 bases and the V segment lost 3 bases, leaving 4 bases of the junction unmatched. The length of the CDR3 is 14 residues. Germline V gene data show CDR1 as MNHNS and CDR2 as SASEGT. The CDR3 DNA follows: TGTGCCAGCAGTGAGGGACAGGGGGCTAACGGCTACACCTTC. It codes for CASSEGQGANGYTF.

This rearrangement joins TRBV5-1 to TRBJ2-1; TRBD1 matches at 7 bases. Germline CDR1 is SGHRS and CDR2 is YFSETQ. V dropped 0 bases and J dropped 14; count of bases not matched to a gene: 2. The CDR3 extends over 11 amino acids. CDR3 nucleotide sequence: TGCGCCAGCAGCTTGGGGGACAGAAAGTTCTTC. Translated: CASSLGDRKFF. Full variable domain (missing parts from reference TRBV5-1 and TRBJ2-1): KAGVTQTPRYLIKTRGQQVTLSCSPISGHRSVSWYQQTPGQGLQFLFEYFSETQRNKGNFPGRFSGRQFSNSRSEMNVSTLELGDSALYLCASSLGDRKFFGPGTRLTVL.

In its sample, this clone was seen once. The J gene is TRBJ2-7, the V gene TRBV28; the D gene is possibly TRBD2 (6 bases). This CDR3 has 16 amino acids. V was pared by 2 bases and J by 2 bases, with 16 bases between. Germline CDR1 reads MDHEN; CDR2 reads SYDVKM. This chain's CDR3 is CASSLVRGFHPYEQYF. CDR3 DNA: TGTGCCAGCAGTTTAGTTCGGGGGTTTCACCCCTACGAGCAGTACTTC. The full variable domain, with the rest looked up from reference TRBV28 and TRBJ2-7, is DVKVTQSSRYLVKRTGEKVFLECVQDMDHENMFWYRQDPGLGLRLIYFSYDVKMKEKGDIPEGYSVSREKKERFSLILESASTNQTSMYLCASSLVRGFHPYEQYFGPGTRLTVT.

This chain joins TRBV2 and TRBJ1-5; D gene unclear. The ends were cut back, 7 bases at V and 0 bases at J, with 13 bases in the middle. In germline, CDR1 is SNHLY, CDR2 FYNNEI. The CDR3 consists of 15 residues. The CDR3 here is CASTSRGGSNQPQHF. The CDR3 DNA follows: TGTGCCAGCACCTCTCGGGGAGGTAGCAATCAGCCCCAGCATTTT.

The chain links TRBV6-5 to TRBJ2-7; D might be TRBD2 (7 bases). The germline V gene has CDR1 MNHEY and CDR2 SVGAGI. V was trimmed by 0 bases and J by 5 bases, leaving 17 bases between them. CDR3 length: 16 residues. The CDR3 is CASSYSIGEGGHEQYF. For the CDR3, the DNA is TGTGCCAGCAGTTACTCGATTGGGGAGGGGGGTCACGAGCAGTACTTC.

V and J are TRBV11-2 and TRBJ2-5, with 9 bases lining up with TRBD2. CDR1 is SGHAT and CDR2 is FQNNGV in the germline V gene. This CDR3 has 15 residues. Trimming at V came to 5 bases and at J to 5 bases, leaving 9 bases not matched to a gene. The DNA of the CDR3 is TGTGCCAGCAGCCTCATTGTAGCGGGAGAGGAGACCCAGTACTTC. Translated: CASSLIVAGEETQYF.

This chain joins TRBV11-2 and TRBJ2-7, with 16 bases that match TRBD2. Germline CDR1 and CDR2: SGHAT and FQNNGV. V was pared by 5 bases and J by 0 bases, with 7 bases of the junction left unmatched. CDR3 size: 18 residues. The CDR3 nucleotides read TGTGCCAGCAGCCTTACGGGACTAGCGGGAGGGAGCTCCTACGAGCAGTACTTC. Residues: CASSLTGLAGGSSYEQYF.

This chain uses TRBV14 with TRBJ2-5; D perhaps matches TRBD2 (6 bases). The germline V gene encodes CDR1 SGHDN and CDR2 FVKESK. CDR3 size: 13 residues. Trimming took off 4 bases at V and 7 bases at J, with 13 bases between the two ends. CDR3 DNA sequence: TGTGCCAGCAGCCCGCGGGAAGGTGGGACCCAGTACTTC. Residues: CASSPREGGTQYF.

The chain employs TRBV27 and TRBJ2-2, with a tentative D call TRBD2 (6 bases). There are 15 residues in the CDR3. Germline V lookup: CDR1 MNHEY, CDR2 SMNVEV (reference sequence). The V end was cut by 3 bases, the J end by 2 bases, with 10 bases between. In DNA, the CDR3 is TGTGCCAGCAGTTTCCGGAGGGTAAACACCGGGGAGCTGTTTTTT. Protein product: CASSFRRVNTGELFF.

The CDR3 reads CASSLVGATSGYEQYF. In DNA, the CDR3 is TGTGCCAGCAGCTTAGTAGGTGCGACTAGCGGATACGAGCAGTACTTC. The rearrangement uses TRBV7-2 and TRBJ2-7; 9 bases agree with TRBD2. Germline CDR1 and CDR2: SGHTA and FQGNSA. There are 16 residues in the CDR3. With 1 base clipped from V and 4 bases from J, the junction kept 8 bases outside the gene matches.

The rearrangement uses TRBV19 and TRBJ2-2, with D possibly matching TRBD2 (6 bases). The V gene's germline CDR1 is LNHDA and CDR2 SQIVND (reference sequence). The CDR3 extends over 14 amino acids. With 5 bases removed from V and 7 bases from J, the gap between germline ends came to 14 bases. CDR3 amino acids: CASSAGQSLGELFF. The CDR3 DNA reads as TGTGCCAGTAGTGCGGGGCAGTCTCTCGGGGAGCTGTTTTTT. The full variable domain, with the rest looked up from reference TRBV19 and TRBJ2-2, is DGGITQSPKYLFRKEGQNVTLSCEQNLNHDAMYWYRQDPGQGLRLIYYSQIVNDFQKGDIAEGYSVSREKKESFPLTVTSAQKNPTAFYLCASSAGQSLGELFFGEGSRLTVL.